The 30 T cell receptor beta chains below were found in one sample sequenced in a study of control samples from healthy donors and cancer patients. Libraries were prepared by immunoSEQ multiplex PCR; TCRdb keeps only in-frame clonotypes and omits some of them. The table includes 150,000 to 200,000 clones, roughly 90% detected once. Sequencing was performed on blood. These receptors came from a woman aged 50 to 60 in good health.

This chain links TRBV27 with TRBJ1-1; a possible D gene is TRBD1 (5 bases). Trimming removed 6 bases from V and 8 bases from J, with 16 bases in between. The germline V gene encodes CDR1 MNHEY and CDR2 SMNVEV (reference sequence). CDR3 length equals 13 residues. CDR3 sequence reads: CASSPNGGDEAFF. CDR3 DNA: TGTGCCAGCAGCCCCAATGGGGGGGACGAAGCTTTCTTT.

The chain uses TRBV19 and TRBJ1-2, with D uncertain. The germline CDR1 and CDR2 sequences are LNHDA and SQIVND (reference sequence). CDR3 length: 14 amino acids. V gave up 5 bases and J gave up 8 bases, with 18 bases separating them. This CDR3 is CASSPPGPVRGYTF. CDR3 nucleotide sequence: TGTGCCAGTAGTCCCCCAGGCCCCGTGAGGGGCTACACCTTC.

The V gene is TRBV28, the J gene TRBJ2-3; D remains ambiguous. CDR1 and CDR2 (germline): MDHEN, SYDVKM. The CDR3 sequence is 14 residues long. V dropped 6 bases and J dropped 4 bases, with 14 bases sitting between them. This chain's CDR3 is CASRLRAHADTQYF. The DNA of the CDR3 is TGTGCCAGCAGACTTAGGGCCCATGCAGATACGCAGTATTTT. The full variable domain, its missing parts supplied by reference TRBV28 and TRBJ2-3, is DVKVTQSSRYLVKRTGEKVFLECVQDMDHENMFWYRQDPGLGLRLIYFSYDVKMKEKGDIPEGYSVSREKKERFSLILESASTNQTSMYLCASRLRAHADTQYFGPGTRLTVL.

This rearrangement joins TRBV11-2 to TRBJ2-5, with 9 bases that match TRBD1. The CDR3 runs to 15 residues. Losses at the gene ends were 4 bases for V and 5 bases for J; bases not matched to a gene: 8. Germline V gene data show CDR1 as SGHAT and CDR2 as FQNNGV. Here the CDR3 DNA reads TGTGCCAGCAGCTGGGGACAGGGTTCCATGGAGACCCAGTACTTC. As protein: CASSWGQGSMETQYF.

The rearrangement uses TRBV28 and TRBJ2-7, with D perhaps TRBD1 (6 bases). Trimming cost V 5 bases and J 9 bases, with 17 bases left between them. Germline V gene sequence: CDR1 MDHEN, CDR2 SYDVKM. This CDR3 is 13 amino acids long. The CDR3 bases are TGTGCCAGCAGTACCGGGACACCTAGGGCGCAGTACTTC. Its translation: CASSTGTPRAQYF.

V and J are TRBV5-8 and TRBJ2-7, with no clear D. V lost 0 bases to trimming and J lost 6 bases, with 4 bases between them. The CDR3 runs to 11 residues. Germline V CDR1 and CDR2: SGHTS, YDEGEE. The CDR3 protein is CASSLVGEQYF. In nucleotides, the CDR3 is TGTGCCAGCAGCTTGGTTGGCGAGCAGTACTTC.

The chain combines TRBV7-3 with TRBJ1-2; 7 bases are shared with TRBD1. Germline V CDR1 and CDR2: SGHTA, FQGTGA. This CDR3 comprises 13 residues. Losses at the gene ends were 4 bases for V and 6 bases for J; bases not matched to a gene: 5. The CDR3 DNA reads as TGTGCCAGCAGCTCCCGACAGGGAGATGGCTACACCTTC. Translated, it gives CASSSRQGDGYTF.

The chain links TRBV15 to TRBJ2-7; 8 nucleotides align to TRBD1. Germline lookup yields CDR1 LNHNV and CDR2 YYDKDF (reference sequence). J gave up 5 bases and V 2 bases, and 8 bases lay outside the gene matches. There are 15 residues in the CDR3. The CDR3 nucleotides are TGTGCCACCAGCAGATGGACAGGGAGTAGCGACGAGCAGTACTTC. It encodes CATSRWTGSSDEQYF.

This clone was picked up one time. The chain couples TRBV7-9 to TRBJ2-2; D possibly corresponds to TRBD2 (5 bases). V was pared by 4 bases and J by 1 base, with 7 bases between. Germline V lookup: CDR1 SEHNR, CDR2 FQNEAQ (reference sequence). CDR3 length: 14 amino acids. The CDR3 protein is CASSSRGNTGELFF. The CDR3 region has the DNA TGTGCCAGCAGCTCCCGGGGGAACACCGGGGAGCTGTTTTTT.

This chain joins TRBV30 and TRBJ1-1; the D gene is possibly TRBD1 (5 bases). V dropped 2 bases and J dropped 3 bases, with 13 bases sitting between them. Germline V gene sequence: CDR1 GTSNPN, CDR2 SVGIG (reference sequence). CDR3 size: 14 residues. CDR3 in amino acids: CAWSFGGTHTEAFF. The CDR3 nucleotides are TGTGCCTGGAGTTTCGGAGGGACCCACACTGAAGCTTTCTTT.

The V call is TRBV25-1, the J call TRBJ1-5, with TRBD1 as a possible D gene (6 bases). The length of the CDR3 is 13 residues. CDR1 and CDR2 from the germline V gene are MGHDK and SYGVNS. V lost 9 bases, J lost 1 base, and 10 bases lay in between. CDR3 bases: TGTGCCAGTCAGGGGACCAGCAATCAGCCCCAGCATTTT. Encoded protein: CASQGTSNQPQHF.

The genes are TRBV5-1 and TRBJ2-7; no reliable D call. V lost 0 bases and J lost 9, with 13 bases in between. The CDR3 is 13 amino acids. Germline CDR1 reads SGHRS; CDR2 reads YFSETQ. The CDR3 nucleotides are TGCGCCAGCAGCTTGGTGGGCAGGTCGGCGCAGTACTTC. This sequence encodes CASSLVGRSAQYF.

This clone was found once. The V and J genes are TRBV28 and TRBJ1-6, with 8 bases that match TRBD1. V trimming: 7 bases; J trimming: 9 bases; junction bases outside the gene matches: 8. The length of the CDR3 is 14 residues. The germline CDR1 and CDR2 sequences are MDHEN and SYDVKM. The CDR3, as DNA: TGTGCCAGCAAGCCGGGACAGGTAGTTTCACCCCTCCACTTT. It specifies CASKPGQVVSPLHF.

CDR3 coding DNA: TGTGCCAGCAGCCCGGGACAGGGGTATGGCTACACCTTC. This codes for CASSPGQGYGYTF. V is TRBV11-2 and J is TRBJ1-2; 10 nucleotides match TRBD1. The V and J ends lost 5 bases and 5 bases, in that order; junction bases with no gene match: 2. The CDR3 covers 13 residues. Germline CDR1 reads SGHAT; CDR2 reads FQNNGV.

The chain's CDR3 is CASSFGRQYEQYF. Here the CDR3 DNA reads TGTGCCAGCAGCTTTGGGCGGCAGTACGAGCAGTACTTC. This rearrangement joins TRBV5-6 to TRBJ2-7; D unclear. The CDR3 has 13 residues. The germline V gene encodes CDR1 SGHDT and CDR2 YYEEEE. The germline V and J ends were trimmed by 2 bases and 4 bases, with 10 bases remaining between them.

The chain's CDR3 is CATSARGNTQYF. The DNA for the CDR3 is TGTGCCACCAGTGCCCGGGGAAATACGCAGTATTTT. The chain uses TRBV24-1 and TRBJ2-3, with D possibly being TRBD2 (5 bases). V was clipped by 5 bases and J by 7 bases, with 9 bases between them. CDR3 length: 12 residues. CDR1 and CDR2 (germline): KGHDR, SFDVKD.

The chain links TRBV3-1 (or the pseudogene TRBV3-2) to TRBJ1-1; a weak D match, TRBD1 (5 bases). Germline CDR1 is LGHDT and CDR2 is YNNKEL (reference sequence). Trimming removed 4 bases from V and 5 bases from J, with 17 bases in between. The CDR3 consists of 15 residues. In DNA form, the CDR3 reads TGTGCCAGCAGCCCTAGGGTGCTAGAGGGGACTGAAGCTTTCTTT. Its translation is CASSPRVLEGTEAFF.

The rearrangement joins TRBV7-3 to TRBJ1-2, with TRBD1 matching 7 bases. The CDR3 runs to 16 residues. V trimming: 1 base; J trimming: 4 bases; junction bases outside the gene matches: 9. CDR1 is SGHTA and CDR2 is FQGTGA in the germline V gene. The DNA for the CDR3 is TGTGCCAGCAGCTTAATACGGAGGGGGCAGATCTATGGCTACACCTTC. This sequence encodes CASSLIRRGQIYGYTF.

In its sample, this clone was seen a few times. The chain uses TRBV7-2 and TRBJ2-4; TRBD2 aligns across 9 bases. CDR3 length: 12 amino acids. Per germline, CDR1 SGHTA and CDR2 FQGNSA. Losses at the gene ends were 5 bases for V and 13 bases for J; bases not matched to a gene: 6. This chain's CDR3 is CASSPGLAGQYF. Here the CDR3 DNA reads TGTGCCAGCAGCCCGGGACTAGCCGGACAGTACTTC.

CDR3 amino acids: CASSQGADRNSPLHF. DNA for the CDR3: TGTGCCAGTAGTCAGGGGGCCGATAGGAATTCACCCCTCCACTTT. The chain joins TRBV19 to TRBJ1-6, with 8 nucleotides matching TRBD1. Per germline, CDR1 LNHDA and CDR2 SQIVND (reference sequence). The trim removed 5 bases at V and 7 bases at J, leaving 7 bases unmatched. The CDR3 covers 15 residues.

This sequence joins TRBV10-3 and TRBJ1-3; 7 nucleotides agree with TRBD1. The junction had 2 bases not matched to a gene; V was cut back by 9 bases and J by 0 bases. CDR3 length equals 13 residues. CDR1 ENHRY and CDR2 SYGVKD come from the germline V gene. The CDR3 is CAIGTVSGNTIYF. The CDR3 DNA sequence: TGTGCCATAGGGACAGTCTCTGGAAACACCATATATTTT.

This clone is categorized as medium-sized. J is TRBJ1-1 and V is TRBV4-3; 11 bases align to TRBD1. The V and J ends lost 4 bases and 4 bases, in that order; junction bases with no gene match: 8. The length of the CDR3 is 16 residues. CDR1 LGHNA and CDR2 YSLEER come from the germline V gene. The CDR3 spells CASSPRTGGLVTEAFF. CDR3 nucleotide sequence: TGCGCCAGCAGCCCCCGGACAGGGGGCTTAGTCACTGAAGCTTTCTTT.

The gene calls are TRBV24-1 and TRBJ1-6, with D perhaps matching TRBD1 (5 bases). The CDR3 extends over 14 amino acids. CDR1 and CDR2 from the germline V gene are KGHDR and SFDVKD. CDR3 region: CRWGEVSYNSPLHF. DNA of the CDR3: TGTCGGTGGGGGGAAGTTTCCTATAATTCACCCCTCCACTTT.

This chain joins TRBV5-1 and TRBJ2-3; D possibly corresponds to TRBD2 (5 bases). Germline assignment: CDR1 SGHRS and CDR2 YFSETQ. The V gene lost 2 bases and the J gene lost 4 bases, with 14 bases spanning the gap. This CDR3 spans 15 amino acids. The CDR3 DNA sequence: TGCGCCAGCAGCTTTATGAGGGATGGCGCAGATACGCAGTATTTT. This sequence encodes CASSFMRDGADTQYF.

The V call is TRBV5-1, the J call TRBJ1-1; maybe TRBD1 (6 bases). The V gene's germline CDR1 is SGHRS and CDR2 YFSETQ. The V end lost 4 bases, the J end lost 3 bases, and 10 bases lay between the germline ends. There are 13 residues in the CDR3. CDR3 nucleotide sequence: TGCGCCAGCAGCGTACAGGGAGACACTGAAGCTTTCTTT. This gives the protein CASSVQGDTEAFF.

The J gene is TRBJ1-5, the V gene TRBV19; D might be TRBD1 (5 bases). V was pared by 4 bases and J by 4 bases, with 8 bases between. Looked up from germline, CDR1 is LNHDA and CDR2 is SQIVND (reference sequence). This CDR3 has 13 residues. The CDR3 sequence: CASSRQINQPQHF. The CDR3 nucleotides read TGTGCCAGTAGTAGACAGATAAATCAGCCCCAGCATTTT.

The chain recombines TRBV18 with TRBJ1-1; a possible D gene is TRBD1 (6 bases). The CDR3 spans 14 residues. V was pared by 3 bases and J by 0 bases, with 8 bases between. Germline-derived CDR1 and CDR2 are KGHSH and LQKENI. The CDR3 loop reads CASSPDRLNTEAFF. CDR3 coding DNA: TGTGCCAGCTCACCGGACAGATTGAACACTGAAGCTTTCTTT.

This clone was observed a few times. V is TRBV5-1 and J is TRBJ1-1, with unresolved D. Germline CDR1 is SGHRS and CDR2 is YFSETQ. The ends were cut back, 4 bases at V and 1 base at J, with 14 bases in the middle. This CDR3 comprises 15 residues. The CDR3 here is CASSPEGLANTEAFF. DNA of the CDR3: TGCGCCAGCAGCCCCGAAGGGTTGGCGAACACTGAAGCTTTCTTT.

This sequence joins TRBV3-1 (or the pseudogene TRBV3-2) and TRBJ2-7, with TRBD2 as a possible D gene (6 bases). Trimming left V 1 base short and J 0 bases short, with 16 bases between. Germline values: CDR1 LGHDT, CDR2 YNNKEL (reference sequence). The CDR3 runs to 17 residues. The CDR3 region has the DNA TGTGCCAGCAGCCAAGTACCTTATGGGGGGTACTCCTACGAGCAGTACTTC. Its protein product is CASSQVPYGGYSYEQYF.

The rearrangement joins TRBV30 to TRBJ2-7; tentatively, D is TRBD2 (5 bases). This CDR3 has 13 residues. Germline-derived CDR1 and CDR2 are GTSNPN and SVGIG (reference sequence). V was shortened by 2 bases and J by 6 bases, with 14 bases between the two germline ends. The CDR3 DNA reads TGTGCCTGGAGTCCTGGAGACGGGATCGAGCAGTACTTC. Residues: CAWSPGDGIEQYF.